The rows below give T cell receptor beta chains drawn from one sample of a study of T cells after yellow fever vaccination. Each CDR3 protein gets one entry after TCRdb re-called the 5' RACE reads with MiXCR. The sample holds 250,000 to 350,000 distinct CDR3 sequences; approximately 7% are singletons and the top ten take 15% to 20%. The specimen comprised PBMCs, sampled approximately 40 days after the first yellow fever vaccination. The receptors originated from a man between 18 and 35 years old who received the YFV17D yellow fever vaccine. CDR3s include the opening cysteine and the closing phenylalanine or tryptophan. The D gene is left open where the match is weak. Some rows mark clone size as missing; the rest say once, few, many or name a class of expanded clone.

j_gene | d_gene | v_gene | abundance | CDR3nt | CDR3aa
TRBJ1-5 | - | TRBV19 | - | TGTGCCAGTATTGGGGCAGATAGCAATCAGCTCCAGCATTTT | CASIGADSNQLQHF
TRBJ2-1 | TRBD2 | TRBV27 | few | TGTGCCAGCAGTTCCAAAGCCAGCGGGGGGTACAATGAGCAGTTCTTC | CASSSKASGGYNEQFF
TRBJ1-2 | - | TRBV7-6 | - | TGTGCCAGCAGCCCAAATGAGTTGAGCTACACCTTC | CASSPNELSYTF
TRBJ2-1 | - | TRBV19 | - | TGTGCCAGTAGTATATCCTTTGGGTTCAATGAGCAGTTCTTC | CASSISFGFNEQFF
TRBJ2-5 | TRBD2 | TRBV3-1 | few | TGTGCCAGCAGCCAAGTGACCGGGGGGGCCGTGGAGACCCAGTACTTC | CASSQVTGGAVETQYF
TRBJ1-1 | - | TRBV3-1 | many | TGTGCCAGCAGCCAAGATCCAGGGGTCACTGAAGCTTTCTTT | CASSQDPGVTEAFF
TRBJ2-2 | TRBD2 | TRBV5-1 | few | TGCGCCAGCCGGGAGCTAGCGGACACCGGGGAGCTGTTTTTT | CASRELADTGELFF
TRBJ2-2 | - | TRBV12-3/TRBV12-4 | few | TGTGCCAGCAGTATTAGAGGGGTCGGGGAGCTGTTTTTT | CASSIRGVGELFF
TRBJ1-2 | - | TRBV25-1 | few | TGTGCCAGCAGTGAATGGGGGTACGGCTACACCTTC | CASSEWGYGYTF
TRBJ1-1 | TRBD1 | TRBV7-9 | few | TGTGCCAGCAGCATTCCGGGACAGGGGGCCACTGAAGCTTTCTTT | CASSIPGQGATEAFF
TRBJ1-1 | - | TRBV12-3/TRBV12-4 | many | TGTGCCAGCAGTCGCCAGGGTCCAGGGGAAGCTTTCTTT | CASSRQGPGEAFF
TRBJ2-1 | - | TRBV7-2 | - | TGTGCCAGCAGCCGCGATCCGGGTCCCCTCCATGAGCAGTTCTTC | CASSRDPGPLHEQFF
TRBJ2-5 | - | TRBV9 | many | TGTGCCAGCAGCGTCTCTCCGACGGGGCAAGAGACCCAGTACTTC | CASSVSPTGQETQYF
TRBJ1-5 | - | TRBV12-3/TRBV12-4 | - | TGTGCCAGCAGTTTAGCGCAAAGGAATCAGCCCCAGCATTTT | CASSLAQRNQPQHF
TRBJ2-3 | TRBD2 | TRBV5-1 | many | TGCGCCAGCAGCCCCGGACTAGCGGGGGGCACAGATACGCAGTATTTT | CASSPGLAGGTDTQYF
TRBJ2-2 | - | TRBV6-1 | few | TGTGCCAGCAGTCAGAGGGGCTTTTCGAACACCGGGGAGCTGTTTTTT | CASSQRGFSNTGELFF
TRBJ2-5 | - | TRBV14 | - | TGTGCCAGCAGCCAGAGATTAGGACGCAAAGAGACCCAGTACTTC | CASSQRLGRKETQYF
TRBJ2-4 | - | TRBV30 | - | TGTGCCTGGAGTGTCAGGCAGGGGACCATTCAGTACTTC | CAWSVRQGTIQYF
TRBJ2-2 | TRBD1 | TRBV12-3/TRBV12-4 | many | TGTGCCAGCAGGCCCGACAGGGTTGCGAACACCGGGGAGCTGTTTTTT | CASRPDRVANTGELFF
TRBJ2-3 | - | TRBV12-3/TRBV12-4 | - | TGTGCCAGCAGTTTTACCCCCCAGGGGATTGCAGATACGCAGTATTTT | CASSFTPQGIADTQYF
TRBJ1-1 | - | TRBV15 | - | TGTGCCACCAGCAGAGTAACGACGGTAGAAGCTTTCTTT | CATSRVTTVEAFF
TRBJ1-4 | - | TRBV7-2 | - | TGTGCCAGCAGCCCCCGACAGAAGTTCGAAAAACTGTTTTTT | CASSPRQKFEKLFF
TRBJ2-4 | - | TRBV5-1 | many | TGCGCCAGCAGCTTGGGACACGGAGCAAACATTCAGTACTTC | CASSLGHGANIQYF
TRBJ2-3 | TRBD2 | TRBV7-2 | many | TGTGCCAGCCATAGCGGGGGGCACGATACGCAGTATTTT | CASHSGGHDTQYF
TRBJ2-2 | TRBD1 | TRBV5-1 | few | TGCGCCAGCAGCGCCCGGGACAGGGCCGGGGAGCTGTTTTTT | CASSARDRAGELFF
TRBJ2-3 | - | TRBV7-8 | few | TGTGCCAGCAGCTCCCAGTGGTTCGGGGGCACAGATACGCAGTATTTT | CASSSQWFGGTDTQYF
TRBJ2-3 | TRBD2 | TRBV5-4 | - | TGTGCCAGCAGCTTTAAGCGGGGGACAGATACGCAGTATTTT | CASSFKRGTDTQYF
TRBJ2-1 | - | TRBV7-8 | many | TGTGCCAGCAGCCTCCCCGGGGCAAATGAGCAGTTCTTC | CASSLPGANEQFF
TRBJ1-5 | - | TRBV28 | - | TGTGCCAGTATGCGGCGGACTGCCCACAATCAGCCCCAGCATTTT | CASMRRTAHNQPQHF
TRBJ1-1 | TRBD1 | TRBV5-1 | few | TGCGCCAGCAGCGTGACAGGGGGCGCGTACACTGAAGCTTTCTTT | CASSVTGGAYTEAFF
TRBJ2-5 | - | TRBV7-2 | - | TGTGCCAGCAGCTTCCAGGGGGGGCAAGTAGAGACCCAGTACTTC | CASSFQGGQVETQYF
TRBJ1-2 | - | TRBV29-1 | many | TGCAGCGTGGGGGACGGTAACTATGGCTACACCTTC | CSVGDGNYGYTF
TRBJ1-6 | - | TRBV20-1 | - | TGCAGTGCTGTCCGGGACAACAATTCACCCCTCCACTTT | CSAVRDNNSPLHF
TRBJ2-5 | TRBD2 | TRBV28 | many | TGTGCCAGCAGTTTAGAAGCGGGGGAGTACCAAGAGACCCAGTACTTC | CASSLEAGEYQETQYF
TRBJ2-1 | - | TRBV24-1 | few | TGTGCCACCAGGTCCGGGACGCGGCACAATGAGCAGTTCTTC | CATRSGTRHNEQFF
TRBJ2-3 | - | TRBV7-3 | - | TGTGCCAGCAGCCCTATCGGAAGGGCAGATACGCAGTATTTT | CASSPIGRADTQYF
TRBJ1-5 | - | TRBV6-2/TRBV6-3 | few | TGTGCCAGCAGTTACGAGGGTGTCGGAAATCAGCCCCAGCATTTT | CASSYEGVGNQPQHF
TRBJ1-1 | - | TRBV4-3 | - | TGCGCCAGCAGCCAAGAATCGGCCCGGGGCACTGAAGCTTTCTTT | CASSQESARGTEAFF
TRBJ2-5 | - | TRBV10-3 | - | TGTGCCATCAGGACGACTTCGACACAAGAGACCCAGTACTTC | CAIRTTSTQETQYF
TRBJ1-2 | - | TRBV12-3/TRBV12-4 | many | TGTGCCAGCAGACGTAGGGTACGGGATGGCTACACCTTC | CASRRRVRDGYTF
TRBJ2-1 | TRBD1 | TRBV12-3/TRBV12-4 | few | TGTGCCAGCAGTGTCGGGACAGGGGGCAATGAGCAGTTCTTC | CASSVGTGGNEQFF
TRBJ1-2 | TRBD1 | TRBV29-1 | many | TGCAGCGTTGAATCGGGACAGGGCTATGGCTACACCTTC | CSVESGQGYGYTF
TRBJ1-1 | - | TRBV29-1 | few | TGCAGCGTTGAGGGCCTACTCGTGAACACTGAAGCTTTCTTT | CSVEGLLVNTEAFF
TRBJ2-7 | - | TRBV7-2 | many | TGTGCCAGCACCAGGAACTCCTACTCCTACGAGCAGTACTTC | CASTRNSYSYEQYF
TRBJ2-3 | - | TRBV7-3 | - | TGTGCCAGCAGCTTAAACGGGGTCTCGGGAACAGATACGCAGTATTTT | CASSLNGVSGTDTQYF
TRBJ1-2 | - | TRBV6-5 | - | TGTGCCAGCAGTTACGGTTTCGGTTCTCGGGACACCTTC | CASSYGFGSRDTF
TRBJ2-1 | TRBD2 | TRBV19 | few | TGTGCCACCATACTAGCGGGGGGGTCTTCGGATGAGCAGTTCTTC | CATILAGGSSDEQFF
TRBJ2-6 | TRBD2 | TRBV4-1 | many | TGCGCCAGCAGCCCCCGCGGGAGGTCCTCTGGGGCCAACGTCCTGACTTTC | CASSPRGRSSGANVLTF
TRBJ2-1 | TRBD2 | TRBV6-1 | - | TGTGCCAGCACTCGCCCGGGACTAGCGGGGTCGATTGAGCAGTTCTTC | CASTRPGLAGSIEQFF
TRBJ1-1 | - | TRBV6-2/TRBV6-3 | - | TGTGCCAGCAGACCGCGACGGCTAATGAACACTGAAGCTTTCTTT | CASRPRRLMNTEAFF
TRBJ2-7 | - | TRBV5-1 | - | TGCGCCAGCAGACCCGAGGGGGGACTCAACGAGCAGTACTTC | CASRPEGGLNEQYF
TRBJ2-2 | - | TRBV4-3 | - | TGCGCCAGCAGCCAATACAGGGTATCCACCGGGGAGCTGTTTTTT | CASSQYRVSTGELFF
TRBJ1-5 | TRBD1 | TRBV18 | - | TGTGCCAGCTCACCACGTGGGACAGGGGGGTATAGCAATCAGCCCCAGCATTTT | CASSPRGTGGYSNQPQHF
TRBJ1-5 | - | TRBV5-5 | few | TGTGCCAGCAGCTGGGCCTACGGTGTCAATCAGCCCCAGCATTTT | CASSWAYGVNQPQHF
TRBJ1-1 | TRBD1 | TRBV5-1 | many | TGCGCCAGCAGCCCCCCGGGAGGGGGCAACACTGAAGCTTTCTTT | CASSPPGGGNTEAFF
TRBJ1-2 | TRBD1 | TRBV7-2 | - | TGTGCCAGCAGCTCGGACAGGGTGCGGGGCTACACCTTC | CASSSDRVRGYTF
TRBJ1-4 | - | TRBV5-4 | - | TGTGCCAGCAGCTTAGGATCCGCTTTGGATGAAAAACTGTTTTTT | CASSLGSALDEKLFF
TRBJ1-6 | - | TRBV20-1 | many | TGCAGTGCTAGTAGGGGGGCTTCGGATTCACCCCTCCACTTT | CSASRGASDSPLHF
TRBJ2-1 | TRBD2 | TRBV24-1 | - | TGTGCCACCAGCAGATCGGCTAGCGGGGGCCCTTTTGATGAGCAGTTCTTC | CATSRSASGGPFDEQFF
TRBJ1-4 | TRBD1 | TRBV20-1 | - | TGCAGTGCTGGGACAGGCGCTAATGAAAAACTGTTTTTT | CSAGTGANEKLFF